The 16 T cell receptor beta chains in this list originate from one sample, sequenced in a study of T cell changes during pregnancy in multiple sclerosis. Generated by immunoSEQ multiplex PCR, the TCRdb table keeps only in-frame clones and is missing some. This table has around 100,000 clones, more than 85% appearing once. The source was peripheral blood, collected after pregnancy. The receptors stem from a female donor with multiple sclerosis, enrolled in a pregnancy study.

The chain combines TRBV5-6 with TRBJ1-6; 7 bases match TRBD1. Germline V gives CDR1 SGHDT, CDR2 YYEEEE. J was trimmed by 8 bases and V by 4 bases; bases with no gene match: 9. There are 15 residues in the CDR3. The CDR3 reads CASSHGQVSDSPLHF. CDR3 coding DNA: TGTGCCAGCAGCCACGGACAGGTTTCGGATTCACCCCTCCACTTT.

This clone was seen just once. V is TRBV6-1 and J is TRBJ1-5, with TRBD1 matching 7 bases. Trimming cost V 6 bases and J 4 bases; bases outside gene matches: 9. In germline, CDR1 is MNHNS, CDR2 SASEGT. The length of the CDR3 is 15 residues. The CDR3 loop reads CASRSGPGGNQPQHF. The CDR3 DNA reads as TGTGCCAGCAGATCCGGCCCAGGGGGAAATCAGCCCCAGCATTTT.

V gene TRBV11-3 combines with J gene TRBJ2-5, with TRBD2 matching over 12 bases. Trimming took 1 base from V and 5 from J; bases not matched to a gene: 8. The CDR3 has 17 residues. Germline V gives CDR1 SGHNT, CDR2 YENEEA. CDR3 DNA sequence: TGTGCCAGCAGCTTAGGAAATCTAGCGGGGGGGCAGGAGACCCAGTACTTC. It translates to CASSLGNLAGGQETQYF.

The chain employs TRBV27 and TRBJ2-1; weak D call: TRBD2 (6 bases). The germline V gene encodes CDR1 MNHEY and CDR2 SMNVEV (reference sequence). The CDR3 totals 17 residues. The V gene lost 5 bases and the J gene lost 0 bases, with 17 bases spanning the gap. The CDR3 spells CASSPPGSAGSYNEQFF. CDR3 sequence (DNA): TGTGCCAGCAGTCCCCCCGGATCAGCGGGCTCCTACAATGAGCAGTTCTTC.

J is TRBJ2-1 and V is TRBV5-6; unclear D gene. The germline V gene has CDR1 SGHDT and CDR2 YYEEEE. The length of the CDR3 is 11 residues. The V end lost 1 base, the J end lost 8 bases, and 4 bases lay between the germline ends. CDR3 DNA: TGTGCCAGCAGCTTGTCGTATGAGCAGTTCTTC. The encoded protein is CASSLSYEQFF. The full variable domain, rest sourced from reference TRBV5-6 and TRBJ2-1, is DAGVTQSPTHLIKTRGQQVTLRCSPKSGHDTVSWYQQALGQGPQFIFQYYEEEERQRGNFPDRFSGHQFPNYSSELNVNALLLGDSALYLCASSLSYEQFFGPGTRLTVL.

The chain links TRBV5-4 to TRBJ1-2; 8 positions match TRBD1. Per the germline V gene, CDR1 is SGHNT and CDR2 is YYREEE (reference sequence). This CDR3 is built from 16 residues. J was trimmed by 0 bases and V by 3 bases; bases with no gene match: 7. The CDR3 region is CASSSTGTGANYGYTF. In DNA, the CDR3 is TGTGCCAGCAGCTCGACAGGGACAGGAGCTAACTATGGCTACACCTTC.

The rearrangement links TRBV6-5 to TRBJ1-5; the D is unclear. With 4 bases removed from V and 1 base from J, the gap between germline ends came to 11 bases. Germline values: CDR1 MNHEY, CDR2 SVGAGI. The CDR3 runs to 15 residues. CDR3 nucleotides: TGTGCCAGCAGTTTAGCGGCGACGAGCAATCAGCCCCAGCATTTT. Translating it yields CASSLAATSNQPQHF.

This chain joins TRBV6-5 and TRBJ2-2; TRBD1 might be the D (6 bases). The CDR3 spans 14 residues. The V gene's germline CDR1 is MNHEY and CDR2 SVGAGI. Trimming cost V 10 bases and J 2 bases, with 14 bases left between them. DNA of the CDR3: TGTGCCACAAAGGCGGACAGCAACACCGGGGAGCTGTTTTTT. Its protein is CATKADSNTGELFF.

On this clone itself: Relative to the germline gene, one junction end is altered; a read error may explain this. The chain's CDR3 is CASSLDRDTTNTGELFF. Written as DNA, the CDR3 is TGTGCTAGCAGCTTAGACAGGGACACAACGAACACCGGGGAGCTGTTTTTT. The rearrangement joins TRBV7-7 to TRBJ2-2; the match to TRBD1 covers 7 bases. In germline, CDR1 is SSHAT, CDR2 FNYEAQ (reference sequence). This CDR3 has 17 amino acids.

This clone was seen only once. Here the CDR3 reads CASSSTGEAQPQHF. The CDR3 DNA reads as TGTGCCAGCAGTTCTACAGGGGAGGCTCAGCCCCAGCATTTT. The chain uses TRBV6-6 and TRBJ1-5; TRBD1 matches at 7 bases. V was pared by 4 bases and J by 6 bases, with 6 bases of the junction left unmatched. Germline V gene data show CDR1 as MNHNY and CDR2 as SVGAGI (reference sequence). CDR3 length equals 14 residues.

This chain links TRBV7-8 with TRBJ2-7, with D hard to call. V shed 0 bases and J shed 2 bases, with 8 bases lying between them. CDR1 is SGHVS and CDR2 is FQNEAQ in the germline V gene. The CDR3 runs 14 residues. CDR3 residues: CASSLAQQTYEQYF. Written as DNA, the CDR3 is TGTGCCAGCAGCTTAGCGCAACAGACCTACGAGCAGTACTTC.

The chain recombines TRBV7-9 with TRBJ2-5, with a possible D match to TRBD1 (7 bases). Germline loops: CDR1 SEHNR, CDR2 FQNEAQ (reference sequence). Trimming stripped 5 bases from V and 3 bases from J, with 25 bases between. The CDR3 contains 18 residues. Here the CDR3 reads CASSQGQVFVGGKETQYF. In nucleotides, the CDR3 is TGTGCCAGCAGCCAAGGACAGGTTTTCGTAGGGGGGAAAGAGACCCAGTACTTC.

This chain joins TRBV6-5 and TRBJ1-2, with TRBD1 identical over 8 bases. The CDR3 is made up of 13 amino acids. The J segment lost 9 bases and the V segment lost 9 bases, leaving 12 bases of the junction unmatched. Germline lookup yields CDR1 MNHEY and CDR2 SVGAGI. Written as DNA, the CDR3 is TGTGCCAGTTCCCGTGACCGGGACAGGAGCTACACCTTC. Protein sequence: CASSRDRDRSYTF.

The chain recombines TRBV5-4 with TRBJ1-2; D perhaps matches TRBD1 (5 bases). V lost 4 bases and J lost 7, with 11 bases in between. The CDR3 has 12 residues. Germline V CDR1 and CDR2: SGHNT, YYREEE (reference sequence). The DNA for the CDR3 is TGTGCCAGCAGCCCCGCAGGGTCTGGCTACACCTTC. Residues: CASSPAGSGYTF.

The genes are TRBV4-1 and TRBJ2-6, with D unresolved. CDR1 and CDR2 from the germline V gene are MGHRA and YSYEKL. The ends were cut back, 2 bases at V and 0 bases at J, with 8 bases in the middle. The CDR3 has 16 residues. CDR3 sequence: CASSQLQFSGANVLTF. Here the CDR3 DNA reads TGCGCCAGCAGCCAACTCCAGTTCTCTGGGGCCAACGTCCTGACTTTC.

The V and J genes are TRBV2 and TRBJ2-1; weak D call: TRBD1 (6 bases). The CDR3 consists of 14 residues. The germline CDR1 and CDR2 sequences are SNHLY and FYNNEI. The V end lost 6 bases, the J end lost 6 bases, and 15 bases lay between the germline ends. CDR3 in amino acids: CASRYGTPFNEQFF. The CDR3 DNA sequence: TGTGCCAGCAGGTACGGGACACCCTTCAATGAGCAGTTCTTC.